This TCR beta chain was found in a study of early stage breast cancer tumors. Concerning this clone itself: The antigen remains undetermined.

Germline CDR1 reads SEHNR; CDR2 reads FQNEAQ (reference sequence). J lost 4 bases, V lost 5 bases, and 6 bases had no gene match. The CDR3 extends over 14 amino acids. Only in-frame clones appear in the TCRdb table, and some are missing; sequencing was by immunoSEQ multiplex PCR. The table records around 41,000 clones, about 78% of them present only once. The study's findings and limits: Enriched TCRB sequences shared across patients were mostly commonly generated sequences.

The source of this sequence is a person in their fifties with breast cancer. The V and J genes are TRBV7-9 and TRBJ2-3; 7 nucleotides agree with TRBD2. The sample consisted of blood. CDR3 loop: CASSPSGMSDTQYF. The CDR3 DNA follows: TGTGCCAGCAGCCCAAGCGGGATGTCAGATACGCAGTATTTT.